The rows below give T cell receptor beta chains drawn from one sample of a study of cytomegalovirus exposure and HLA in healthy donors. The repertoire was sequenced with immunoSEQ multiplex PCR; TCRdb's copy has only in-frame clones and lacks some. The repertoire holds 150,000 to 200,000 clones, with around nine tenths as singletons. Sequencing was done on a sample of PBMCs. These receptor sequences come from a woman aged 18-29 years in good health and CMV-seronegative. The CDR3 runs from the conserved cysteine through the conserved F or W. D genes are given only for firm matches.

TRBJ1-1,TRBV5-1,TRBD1,CASSLQGTLNTEAFF,TGCGCCAGCAGCTTACAGGGGACTTTGAACACTGAAGCTTTCTTT
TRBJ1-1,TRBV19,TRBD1,CASSYDRAEPEAFF,TGTGCCAGTAGCTATGACAGGGCAGAACCAGAAGCTTTCTTT
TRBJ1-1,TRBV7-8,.,CASSLRDWVDTEAFF,TGTGCCAGCAGCCTCAGGGATTGGGTGGACACTGAAGCTTTCTTT
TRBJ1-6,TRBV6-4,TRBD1,CASSELQGAKSPLHF,TGTGCCAGCAGTGAGTTACAGGGGGCTAAATCACCCCTCCACTTT
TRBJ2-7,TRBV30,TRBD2,CAWSLSGTRFSEQYF,TGTGCCTGGAGTCTCTCCGGGACTAGGTTCTCCGAGCAGTACTTC
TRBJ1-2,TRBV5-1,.,CASSQQSNYGYTF,TGCGCCAGCAGCCAACAAAGTAACTATGGCTACACCTTC
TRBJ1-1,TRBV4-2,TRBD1,CASSLGQGVDTEAFF,TGTGCCAGCAGCCTCGGACAGGGGGTTGACACTGAAGCTTTCTTT
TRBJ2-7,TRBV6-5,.,CASGQRSYEQYF,TGTGCCAGCGGCCAGCGCTCCTACGAGCAGTACTTC
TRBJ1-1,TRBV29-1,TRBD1,CSVSTGATFF,TGCAGCGTATCGACAGGGGCGACTTTCTTT
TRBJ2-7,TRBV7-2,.,CASSTTGGGSYEQYF,TGTGCCAGCAGCACCACAGGGGGGGGCTCCTACGAGCAGTACTTC
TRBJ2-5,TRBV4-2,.,CASSQESVETQYF,TGTGCCAGCAGCCAAGAATCAGTAGAGACCCAGTACTTC
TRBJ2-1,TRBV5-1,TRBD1,CASSVQGDQSYNEQFF,TGCGCCAGCAGCGTTCAGGGGGATCAGTCCTACAATGAGCAGTTCTTC
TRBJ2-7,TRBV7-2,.,CASSLVSGGSYEQYF,TGTGCCAGCAGCTTAGTTTCAGGTGGCTCCTACGAGCAGTACTTC
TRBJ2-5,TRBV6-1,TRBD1,CASRTGGPIRETQYF,TGTGCCAGCAGGACAGGGGGCCCTATTAGAGAGACCCAGTACTTC